The 18 T cell receptor beta chains below come from one sample, sequenced in a study of T cells in Graves' hyperthyroidism and ophthalmopathy. The investigators amplified TCR beta CDR3 regions from RNA transcripts. HTBI primers drove first-round RT-PCR of the TCR CDR3. TCRdb independently ran MiXCR on the multiplex PCR reads; one entry per CDR3 protein. Of hundreds of thousands of distinct CDR3 sequences listed, about 15% are singletons. The sample taken for sequencing was blood. These receptors all come from a young woman with Graves' hyperthyroidism that later progressed to Graves' ophthalmopathy.

This clonotype was observed a single time. This may stem from a read error, because a much larger clone lies one nucleotide away. The rearrangement links TRBV6-1 to TRBJ2-7, with D perhaps matching TRBD2 (7 bases). Germline CDR1 and CDR2: MNHNS and SASEGT. V was cut by 6 bases and J by 1 base, with 16 bases left in between. CDR3 length equals 15 residues. CDR3 residues: CASSAEGGLSYEQYV. DNA of the CDR3: TGTGCCAGCAGCGCCGAGGGGGGGCTGTCCTACGAGCAGTACGTC.

CDR3 sequence reads: CASSLAGRAPADEQYF. The CDR3 coding sequence is TGTGCCAGCAGCTTGGCCGGGAGGGCCCCAGCCGACGAGCAGTACTTC. The V and J genes are TRBV5-4 and TRBJ2-7, with 8 positions matching TRBD2. The CDR3 is 16 residues long. V lost 0 bases, J lost 5 bases, and 10 bases stayed unmatched. Per the germline V gene, CDR1 is SGHNT and CDR2 is YYREEE (reference sequence).

In this sample, this clonotype turned up many times. The CDR3 loop is CASSQQEKVGAQPQHF. In nucleotides, the CDR3 is TGTGCCAGCAGCCAACAGGAGAAGGTAGGGGCTCAGCCCCAGCATTTT. The chain joins TRBV2 to TRBJ1-5; weak D call: TRBD1 (5 bases). CDR1 SNHLY and CDR2 FYNNEI come from the germline V gene. V was cut by 6 bases and J by 6 bases, with 21 bases left in between. The CDR3 sequence is 16 residues long.

This clonotype was recorded at least ten times. The chain combines TRBV19 with TRBJ1-2; D perhaps matches TRBD1 (6 bases). Trimming cost V 7 bases and J 4 bases, with 16 bases left between them. CDR3 size: 14 residues. CDR1 LNHDA and CDR2 SQIVND come from the germline V gene (reference sequence). The CDR3 region has the DNA TGTGCCAGTAATCCCCGGACAGTCAGCTATGGCTACACCTTC. It encodes CASNPRTVSYGYTF.

This clonotype was detected ten times or more. The genes are TRBV20-1 and TRBJ2-3; unclear D gene. V was clipped by 5 bases and J by 2 bases, with 14 bases between them. Germline CDR1 DFQATT, CDR2 SNEGSKA (reference sequence). The CDR3 loop spans 14 amino acids. CDR3 amino acids: CSASPGLFTDTQYF. CDR3 DNA: TGCAGTGCTTCCCCGGGCCTCTTCACAGATACGCAGTATTTT.

The V gene is TRBV6-1, the J gene TRBJ2-3, with 9 bases fitting TRBD1. This CDR3 is 16 amino acids long. CDR1 and CDR2 (germline): MNHNS, SASEGT. Trimming at V came to 6 bases and at J to 4 bases, leaving 11 bases not matched to a gene. Here the CDR3 reads CASRPSGTGLPDTQYF. The DNA for the CDR3 is TGTGCCAGCAGACCGTCCGGGACAGGGTTACCAGATACGCAGTATTTT.

This clonotype was counted many times. In DNA form, the CDR3 reads TGCAGTGCTATACACAGGGGAGGGTACGGGACCCCTCTCTACAATGAGCAGTTCTTC. Its protein product is CSAIHRGGYGTPLYNEQFF. This rearrangement joins TRBV20-1 to TRBJ2-1, with D tentatively TRBD1 or TRBD2 (7 bases each). The V gene lost 4 bases and the J gene lost 3 bases, with 28 bases spanning the gap. Germline V lookup: CDR1 DFQATT, CDR2 SNEGSKA (reference sequence). CDR3 size: 19 residues.

This clonotype was observed many times. The chain uses TRBV20-1 and TRBJ1-4; the match to TRBD1 covers 9 bases. This CDR3 region has 13 residues. Germline V gene lookup returns CDR1 DFQATT and CDR2 SNEGSKA (reference sequence). After removal of 3 bases from V and 10 bases from J, the junction contained 6 bases not matched to a gene. For the CDR3, the DNA is TGCAGTGCTAGCCGACAGGGGGTGTTAAAACTGTTTTTT. It translates to CSASRQGVLKLFF.

This clonotype was observed a handful of times. The genes are TRBV7-9 and TRBJ2-4, with D tentatively TRBD1 (8 bases). The ends were cut back, 5 bases at V and 1 base at J, with 21 bases in the middle. In germline, CDR1 is SEHNR, CDR2 FQNEAQ (reference sequence). CDR3 size: 18 residues. The DNA for the CDR3 is TGTGCCAGCAGCAAGGACAGGGAGGGTGCAGTGGCCAAAAACATTCAGTACTTC. This sequence encodes CASSKDREGAVAKNIQYF.

This clonotype has a count of ten or more. V and J are TRBV7-2 and TRBJ1-2, with D hard to call. CDR3 length: 14 residues. Looked up from germline, CDR1 is SGHTA and CDR2 is FQGNSA. V was clipped by 0 bases and J by 2 bases, with 7 bases between them. The CDR3, as DNA: TGTGCCAGCAGCTTAGCGGGATTCAACTATGGCTACACCTTC. Protein sequence: CASSLAGFNYGYTF. Combining the CDR3 with reference TRBV7-2 and TRBJ1-2 gives the whole variable domain GAGVSQSPSNKVTEKGKDVELRCDPISGHTALYWYRQSLGQGLEFLIYFQGNSAPDKSGLPSDRFSAERTGGSVSTLTIQRTQQEDSAVYLCASSLAGFNYGYTFGSGTRLTVV.

This clonotype was observed many times. The rearrangement joins TRBV6-1 to TRBJ1-3; D perhaps matches TRBD1 (6 bases). Per germline, CDR1 MNHNS and CDR2 SASEGT. This CDR3 is built from 16 residues. Trimming took off 7 bases at V and 1 base at J, with 17 bases between the two ends. CDR3 in DNA: TGTGCCAGCAAAACAACAGGGAAGTCGTCTGGAAACACCATATATTTT. It is translated as CASKTTGKSSGNTIYF.

The DNA for the CDR3 is TGTGCCAGCAGCCCAGGGACTAGCTGGCTCAATGAGCAGTTCTTC. Its translation is CASSPGTSWLNEQFF. V usage is TRBV9 and J usage is TRBJ2-1; TRBD2 agrees at 9 bases. V was clipped by 4 bases and J by 6 bases; unmatched bases: 8. The CDR3 loop spans 15 amino acids. Germline CDR1 reads SGDLS; CDR2 reads YYNGEE.

This clonotype has ten or more counts. The chain carries TRBV10-3 and TRBJ1-2; no clear D. CDR3 length: 12 amino acids. Germline-derived CDR1 and CDR2 are ENHRY and SYGVKD. The V and J ends lost 3 bases and 8 bases respectively, with 10 bases between them. This chain's CDR3 is CAISDGIEGYTF. For the CDR3, the DNA is TGTGCCATCAGTGACGGTATCGAAGGCTACACCTTC.

This clonotype was counted many times. The rearrangement links TRBV28 to TRBJ1-4; D remains unclear. This CDR3 has 15 residues. With 6 bases removed from V and 6 bases from J, the gap between germline ends came to 17 bases. Germline CDR1 is MDHEN and CDR2 is SYDVKM. The CDR3 nucleotides read TGTGCCAGCAGCGATCCGGGATCAGGACATGAAAAACTGTTTTTT. This gives the protein CASSDPGSGHEKLFF.

This clonotype has ten or more counts. The chain has TRBV7-2 and TRBJ2-5; weak D call: TRBD2 (6 bases). V gave up 2 bases and J gave up 1 base, with 11 bases separating them. This CDR3 spans 15 amino acids. The V gene's germline CDR1 is SGHTA and CDR2 FQGNSA. The chain's CDR3 is CASSLKRSGQETQYF. In DNA form, the CDR3 reads TGTGCCAGCAGCTTAAAACGTAGCGGCCAAGAGACCCAGTACTTC.

In its sample, this clonotype was seen many times. This sequence joins TRBV28 and TRBJ2-7, with a weak D call TRBD1 (6 bases). The CDR3 totals 15 residues. V lost 1 base to trimming and J lost 3 bases, with 13 bases between them. CDR1 MDHEN and CDR2 SYDVKM come from the germline V gene. Here the CDR3 reads CASSLSGQGYYEQYF. DNA for the CDR3: TGTGCCAGCAGTTTATCCGGGCAGGGGTACTACGAGCAGTACTTC.

This clonotype came up many times. The V gene is TRBV3-1, the J gene TRBJ1-1, with D uncertain. V dropped 3 bases and J dropped 11 bases, with 10 bases sitting between them. From germline, CDR1 is LGHDT and CDR2 YNNKEL (reference sequence). The CDR3 consists of 11 residues. Here the CDR3 reads CASSQSSFAFF. CDR3 DNA sequence: TGTGCCAGCAGCCAGTCCAGTTTTGCTTTCTTT.

This clonotype occurred a few times. The chain recombines TRBV6-1 with TRBJ2-7; 10 bases agree with TRBD1. Germline V gives CDR1 MNHNS, CDR2 SASEGT. The CDR3 has 15 amino acids. Trimming removed 6 bases from V and 4 bases from J; junction bases left unmatched: 9. The CDR3 nucleotides read TGTGCCAGCAGACAGATGACAGGGGGCTATTACGAGCAGTACTTC. Protein sequence: CASRQMTGGYYEQYF.